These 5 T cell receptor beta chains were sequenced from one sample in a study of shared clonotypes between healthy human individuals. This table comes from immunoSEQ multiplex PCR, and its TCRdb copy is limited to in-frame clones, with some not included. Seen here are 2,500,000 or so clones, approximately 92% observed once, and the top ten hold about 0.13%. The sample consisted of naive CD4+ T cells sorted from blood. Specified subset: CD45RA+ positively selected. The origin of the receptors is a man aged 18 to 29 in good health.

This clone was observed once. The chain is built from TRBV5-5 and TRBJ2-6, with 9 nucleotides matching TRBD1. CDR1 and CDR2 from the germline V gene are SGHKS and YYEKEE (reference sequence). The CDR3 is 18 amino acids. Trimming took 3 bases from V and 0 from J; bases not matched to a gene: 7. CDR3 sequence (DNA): TGTGCCAGCAGCTGGGGACAGGGTGGGGTCTCTGGGGCCAACGTCCTGACTTTC. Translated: CASSWGQGGVSGANVLTF. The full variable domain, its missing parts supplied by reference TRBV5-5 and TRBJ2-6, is DAGVTQSPTHLIKTRGQQVTLRCSPISGHKSVSWYQQVLGQGPQFIFQYYEKEERGRGNFPDRFSARQFPNYSSELNVNALLLGDSALYLCASSWGQGGVSGANVLTFGAGSRLTVL.

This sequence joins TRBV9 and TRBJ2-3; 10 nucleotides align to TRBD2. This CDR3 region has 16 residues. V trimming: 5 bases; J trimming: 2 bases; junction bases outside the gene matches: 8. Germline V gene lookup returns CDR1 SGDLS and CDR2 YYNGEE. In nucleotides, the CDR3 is TGTGCCAGCAGTAGCCTAGCGGGGGAACTCACAGATACGCAGTATTTT. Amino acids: CASSSLAGELTDTQYF.

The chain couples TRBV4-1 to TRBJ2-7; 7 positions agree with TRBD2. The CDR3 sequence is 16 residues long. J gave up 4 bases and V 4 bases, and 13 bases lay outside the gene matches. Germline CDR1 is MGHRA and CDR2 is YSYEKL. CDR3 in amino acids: CASSRGAGERVYEQYF. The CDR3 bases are TGCGCCAGCAGCCGGGGCGCGGGAGAGAGGGTTTACGAGCAGTACTTC.

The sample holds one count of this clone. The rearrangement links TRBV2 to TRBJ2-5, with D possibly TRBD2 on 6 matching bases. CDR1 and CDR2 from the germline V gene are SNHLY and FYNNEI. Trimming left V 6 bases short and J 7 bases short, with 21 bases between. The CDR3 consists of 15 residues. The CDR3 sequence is CASRPGLMTSMTQYF. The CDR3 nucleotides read TGTGCCAGCAGGCCGGGACTCATGACTTCGATGACCCAGTACTTC.

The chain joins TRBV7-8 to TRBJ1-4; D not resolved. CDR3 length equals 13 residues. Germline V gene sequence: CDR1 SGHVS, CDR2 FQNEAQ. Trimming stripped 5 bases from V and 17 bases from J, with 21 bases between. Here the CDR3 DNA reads TGTGCCAGCAGCACCAACACCCAGGCGAGGTTTTTTTTT. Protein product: CASSTNTQARFFF.